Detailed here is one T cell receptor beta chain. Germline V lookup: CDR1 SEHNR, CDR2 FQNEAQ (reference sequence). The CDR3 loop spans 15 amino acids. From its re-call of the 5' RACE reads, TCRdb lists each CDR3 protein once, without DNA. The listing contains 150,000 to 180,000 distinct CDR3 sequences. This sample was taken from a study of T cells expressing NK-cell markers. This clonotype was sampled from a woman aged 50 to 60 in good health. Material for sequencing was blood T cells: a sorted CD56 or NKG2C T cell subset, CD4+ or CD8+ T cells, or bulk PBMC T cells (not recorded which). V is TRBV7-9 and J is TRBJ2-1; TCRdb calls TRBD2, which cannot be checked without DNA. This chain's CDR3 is CASIMSLRERNEQFF.